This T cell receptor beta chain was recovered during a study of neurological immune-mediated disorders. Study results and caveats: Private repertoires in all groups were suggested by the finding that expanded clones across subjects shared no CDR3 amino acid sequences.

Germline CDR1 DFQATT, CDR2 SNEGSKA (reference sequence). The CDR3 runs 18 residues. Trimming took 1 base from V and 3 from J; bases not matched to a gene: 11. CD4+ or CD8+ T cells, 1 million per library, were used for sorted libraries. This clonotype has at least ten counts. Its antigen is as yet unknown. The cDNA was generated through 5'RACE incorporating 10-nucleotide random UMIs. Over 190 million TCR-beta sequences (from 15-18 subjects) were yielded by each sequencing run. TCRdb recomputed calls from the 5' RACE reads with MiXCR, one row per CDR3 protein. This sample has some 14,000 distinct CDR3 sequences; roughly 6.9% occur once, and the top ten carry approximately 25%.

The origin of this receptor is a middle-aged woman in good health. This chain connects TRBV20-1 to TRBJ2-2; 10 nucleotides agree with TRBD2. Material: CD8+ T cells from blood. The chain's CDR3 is CSARGRLAGGTDTGELFF. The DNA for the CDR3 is TGCAGTGCTAGAGGCAGGTTAGCGGGAGGAACTGACACCGGGGAGCTGTTTTTT.